This T cell receptor beta chain was profiled in a study of shared clonotypes between healthy human individuals. Adult Caucasians living in Nashville, Tennessee made up all of the donors. The test was conducted at deep level. Replicate PCRs from sorted subsets contained approximately 220 ng DNA, which is approximately 30,000 T cell genomes. Generated by immunoSEQ multiplex PCR, the TCRdb table keeps only in-frame clones and is missing some. This table has about 2.3 million clones, 90% to 95% appearing once. Germline lookup yields CDR1 SGHNT and CDR2 YYREEE (reference sequence). The CDR3 runs 17 residues. V shed 0 bases, J shed 5 bases, and the junction held 7 bases outside the gene matches. Remarks on this clone: Its matching antigen is unknown.

Findings and limits, study-wide: When naive CD4 clonotypes were compared across a few donors, about 5% were shared.

This sequence joins TRBV5-4 and TRBJ2-5; TRBD2 matches at 13 bases. Material: naive CD4+ T cells from PBMCs. Indicated subset: CD45RA+ positively selected. The receptor was derived from a man between 18 and 29 years old in good health. Some clones in this sample may be carry-over from other donors' samples. The CDR3 is CASSLAPELAGGETQYF. The CDR3 nucleotides read TGTGCCAGCAGCTTGGCCCCGGAACTAGCGGGAGGGGAGACCCAGTACTTC.